This T cell receptor beta chain was identified in a study of T cell changes during pregnancy in multiple sclerosis. CDR1 and CDR2 (germline): MGHRA, YSYEKL. The CDR3 has 16 residues. The ends were cut back, 3 bases at V and 7 bases at J, with 19 bases in the middle. The data were produced by immunoSEQ multiplex PCR, yet TCRdb's version contains in-frame clones alone and is incomplete. This repertoire shows 65,000 to 95,000 clones, about 89% found once; its top ten account for about 1.9%. J is TRBJ1-5 and V is TRBV4-1, with D maybe TRBD1 (6 bases). The specimen was peripheral blood, collected before pregnancy. The receptor was derived from a female donor with multiple sclerosis, enrolled in a pregnancy study. CDR3 protein: CASSQPTRGEGQPQHF. The CDR3 DNA reads as TGCGCCAGCAGCCAGCCCACCAGGGGAGAGGGGCAGCCCCAGCATTTT.